This T cell receptor beta chain comes out of a study of chemoradiotherapy in HPV16-positive cancers. General study findings and limits: Non-HPV-specific T cells did not expand in tumors during treatment, whereas candidate HPV-specific clones and E7-related motifs did.

The assay was immunoSEQ multiplex PCR, and TCRdb's table has in-frame clones only and misses some. Of around 2,300 clones listed, roughly 79% were seen once; the top ten hold over 9.5%. This CDR3 has 15 residues. J was trimmed by 11 bases and V by 4 bases; bases with no gene match: 15. Germline values: CDR1 SGHDN, CDR2 FVKESK. Notes on this clone: The target antigen is unknown.

This sequence was found in a human donor with HPV-associated anogenital cancer. The sample consisted of tumor tissue, taken from a patient who underwent chemoradiotherapy. This sequence joins TRBV14 and TRBJ2-5, with 8 bases that match TRBD1. CDR3 sequence reads: CASSPTGTGASGQYF. The CDR3 region has the DNA TGTGCCAGCAGCCCAACCGGGACAGGAGCAAGCGGGCAGTACTTC.